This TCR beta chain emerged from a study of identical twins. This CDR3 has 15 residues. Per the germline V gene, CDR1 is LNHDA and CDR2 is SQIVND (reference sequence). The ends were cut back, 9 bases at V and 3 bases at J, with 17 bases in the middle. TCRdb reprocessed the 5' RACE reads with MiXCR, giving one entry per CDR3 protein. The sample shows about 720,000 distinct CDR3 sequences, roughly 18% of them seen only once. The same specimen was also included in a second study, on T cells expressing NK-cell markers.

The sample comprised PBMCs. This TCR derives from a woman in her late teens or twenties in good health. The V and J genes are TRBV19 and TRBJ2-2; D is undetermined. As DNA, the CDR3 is TGTGCCAGCACATCCGAGGACCCCTACACCGGGGAGCTGTTTTTT. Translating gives CASTSEDPYTGELFF.